One sample yielded the 4 T cell receptor beta chains listed below, sequenced in a study of CD8 T cells in ankylosing spondylitis. Points from the study as a whole: What seemed typical of ankylosing spondylitis blood was a TCR beta motif built from 8 or 9 highly homologous variants.

Their antigens remain unidentified. TCRdb recomputed calls from the 5' RACE reads with MiXCR, one row per CDR3 protein. The table includes about 400,000 distinct CDR3 sequences, 20% to 25% detected once. The sample taken for sequencing was blood, either unsorted or a sorted T cell fraction (not recorded which). The receptor set was obtained from a male donor with ankylosing spondylitis.

This clonotype came up many times. V is TRBV6-1 and J is TRBJ1-5; 11 bases align to TRBD1. The CDR3 has 14 residues. In germline, CDR1 is MNHNS, CDR2 SASEGT. V dropped 6 bases and J dropped 11; count of bases not matched to a gene: 9. CDR3 bases: TGTGCCAGCAGAAAGGACAGGGGGCTTAGGGCCCAGCATTTT. Amino acids: CASRKDRGLRAQHF.

The V and J genes are TRBV28 and TRBJ2-1, with D unclear. Deletions cut 1 base from V and 0 bases from J, with 16 bases between. CDR1 is MDHEN, CDR2 SYDVKM, per germline. This CDR3 has 18 residues. The CDR3 bases are TGTGCCAGCAGTTTATTTTTTGGGCGGTTAGGCTCCTACAATGAGCAGTTCTTC. Its protein product is CASSLFFGRLGSYNEQFF. The entire variable domain, with the rest obtained from reference TRBV28 and TRBJ2-1, is as follows: DVKVTQSSRYLVKRTGEKVFLECVQDMDHENMFWYRQDPGLGLRLIYFSYDVKMKEKGDIPEGYSVSREKKERFSLILESASTNQTSMYLCASSLFFGRLGSYNEQFFGPGTRLTVL.

This clonotype appeared many times. The genes are TRBV15 and TRBJ2-1; the D is unclear. The CDR3 is 12 amino acids. Germline values: CDR1 LNHNV, CDR2 YYDKDF (reference sequence). Trimming took 0 bases from V and 10 from J, leaving 7 bases between them. The CDR3 loop is CATSRDLREQFF. The CDR3 nucleotides are TGTGCCACCAGCAGAGATCTGAGAGAGCAGTTCTTC.

This clonotype was observed a handful of times. The J gene is TRBJ1-5, the V gene TRBV7-9; 8 nucleotides agree with TRBD1. The trim removed 3 bases at V and 3 bases at J, leaving 4 bases unmatched. CDR1 and CDR2 (germline): SEHNR, FQNEAQ (reference sequence). CDR3 size: 15 residues. CDR3 sequence: CASSLTGAVNQPQHF. DNA for the CDR3: TGTGCCAGCAGCTTGACAGGGGCCGTCAATCAGCCCCAGCATTTT.